The rows below give T cell receptor beta chains drawn from one sample of a study of shared clonotypes between healthy human individuals. Only in-frame clones appear in the TCRdb table, and some are missing; sequencing was by immunoSEQ multiplex PCR. Of some 2.4 million clones listed, roughly 93% are singletons. Sequencing input: naive CD4+ T cells from PBMCs. The receptor source for this set is a young man in good health. Some clones in this sample may be carry-over from other donors' samples. The CDR3 runs from the conserved cysteine through the conserved F or W. The order of the fields is V gene, clone size, J gene, D gene, CDR3 protein, CDR3 DNA. D genes are given only for firm matches. Expanded clones get a size class; other rows say once, few or many, or leave the size out.

TRBV7-8	.	TRBJ2-5	.	CASSLVGRLRETQYF	TGTGCCAGCAGCTTAGTGGGACGCCTCCGGGAGACCCAGTACTTC
TRBV6-5	.	TRBJ2-5	TRBD1	CASSYGTGVQETQYF	TGTGCCAGCAGTTACGGGACAGGGGTACAAGAGACCCAGTACTTC
TRBV28	.	TRBJ2-2	TRBD2	CASSLSPSGRQAGELFF	TGTGCCAGCAGTTTATCCCCAAGCGGGAGGCAGGCCGGGGAGCTGTTTTTT
TRBV18	.	TRBJ2-1	.	CASSPISLNEQFF	TGTGCCAGCTCACCAATCTCTTTGAATGAGCAGTTCTTC
TRBV27	.	TRBJ2-1	TRBD1	CASSRQGVDEQFF	TGTGCCAGCAGTAGACAGGGGGTGGATGAGCAGTTCTTC
TRBV5-4	.	TRBJ2-1	TRBD2	CASSGGTRFNEQFF	TGTGCCAGCAGCGGCGGGACTAGGTTTAATGAGCAGTTCTTC
TRBV4-1	.	TRBJ2-1	TRBD1	CASSLQGASYNEQFF	TGCGCCAGCAGCCTACAGGGGGCCTCCTACAATGAGCAGTTCTTC
TRBV5-1	.	TRBJ2-1	TRBD2	CASSLFGGLAGVSYNEQFF	TGCGCCAGCAGCTTGTTTGGGGGACTAGCGGGAGTCTCCTACAATGAGCAGTTCTTC
TRBV12-5	.	TRBJ1-5	.	CASGLTGGRQHF	TGTGCTAGTGGTTTGACGGGGGGCCGCCAGCATTTT
TRBV28	.	TRBJ1-2	.	CASSTTGPNYGYTF	TGTGCCAGCAGTACTACCGGCCCTAACTATGGCTACACCTTC
TRBV19	.	TRBJ2-6	.	CASSIDRGSGANVLTF	TGTGCCAGTAGTATAGATCGGGGGAGTGGGGCCAACGTCCTGACTTTC
TRBV27	.	TRBJ2-7	TRBD1	CASSLRLGTGEGEQYF	TGTGCCAGCAGTTTACGACTTGGGACAGGGGAAGGCGAGCAGTACTTC
TRBV18	.	TRBJ1-1	.	CASSLLGGNTEAFF	TGTGCCAGCTCCTTGCTGGGGGGGAACACTGAAGCTTTCTTT
TRBV28	once	TRBJ2-7	TRBD1	CASSVGQKIYEQYF	TGTGCCAGCAGCGTGGGACAGAAAATCTACGAGCAGTACTTC
TRBV5-6	.	TRBJ2-7	.	CASSLRTIREDYEQYF	TGTGCCAGCAGCTTGAGGACCATAAGGGAGGACTACGAGCAGTACTTC
TRBV28	.	TRBJ1-5	.	CASTLLGQPQHF	TGTGCCAGCACCCTGCTTGGGCAGCCCCAGCATTTT
TRBV30	once	TRBJ1-5	.	CAWSVTGLGNQPQHF	TGTGCCTGGAGTGTTACAGGGTTAGGCAATCAGCCCCAGCATTTT
TRBV5-1	once	TRBJ1-1	.	CASRPENTEAFF	TGCGCCAGCCGCCCCGAGAACACTGAAGCTTTCTTT
TRBV28	.	TRBJ1-2	.	CASRLTHQQGIAF	TGTGCCAGCAGACTGACCCACCAACAGGGTATAGCCTTC
TRBV10-3	once	TRBJ2-7	TRBD1	CAISESASGDRAYEQYF	TGTGCCATCAGTGAGTCAGCCTCTGGGGACAGGGCCTACGAGCAGTACTTC
TRBV27	.	TRBJ1-4	.	CASSSLSGATNEKLFF	TGTGCCAGCAGTTCCCTCTCCGGTGCAACTAATGAAAAACTGTTTTTT
TRBV29-1	.	TRBJ2-3	TRBD2	CSVEAVTGGGLVSSDTQYF	TGCAGCGTTGAAGCAGTAACTGGAGGGGGACTAGTTTCTTCCGATACGCAGTATTTT
TRBV29-1	once	TRBJ2-3	.	CSVIPAGGSTDTQYF	TGCAGCGTTATACCCGCCGGGGGTAGCACAGATACGCAGTATTTT
TRBV28	.	TRBJ1-1	.	CASSEGTKNTEAFF	TGTGCCAGCAGTGAAGGGACGAAGAACACTGAAGCTTTCTTT
TRBV7-9	.	TRBJ2-7	.	CASSETGYEQYF	TGTGCCAGCAGCGAGACGGGGTACGAGCAGTACTTC
TRBV7-9	.	TRBJ2-7	TRBD2	CASSPSLGGVTYEQYF	TGTGCCAGCAGCCCCTCCCTCGGGGGGGTCACCTACGAGCAGTACTTC
TRBV7-3	.	TRBJ2-1	.	CASSSTAGFYNEQFF	TGTGCCAGCAGCTCGACCGCGGGATTCTACAATGAGCAGTTCTTC